Described below is a single T cell receptor (beta chain) sequence and its context. This specimen belongs to a study of blood T cell repertoires in COVID-19. Study in general: Some COVID-19 samples were acute and others convalescent; all came from the United States, Italy and Spain.

Under the authors' procedure: Amplifying reference gene primers gave estimates of nucleated cell counts. Using immunoSEQ multiplex PCR, the repertoire was profiled, and TCRdb retains in-frame clones only, with some absent. For V, J and clone size, that table is used; D and trimming come from the DNA. This table holds some 220,000 clones, 83% found once. This CDR3 has 15 residues. With V trimmed by 5 bases and J by 2 bases, 6 bases remained unmatched. CDR1 is SGHTA and CDR2 is FQGNSA in the germline V gene. The chain uses TRBV7-2 and TRBJ1-3; 7 nucleotides match TRBD1. Sequenced material: peripheral blood. This receptor was taken from a woman younger than 45 with COVID-19, enrolled during active disease. CDR3 amino acids: CASSGATGTGNTIYF. The CDR3 DNA is TGTGCCAGCAGCGGGGCGACAGGGACTGGAAACACCATATATTTT. The full variable domain, in which reference TRBV7-2 and TRBJ1-3 provide the parts outside the CDR3, is GAGVSQSPSNKVTEKGKDVELRCDPISGHTALYWYRQSLGQGLEFLIYFQGNSAPDKSGLPSDRFSAERTGGSVSTLTIQRTQQEDSAVYLCASSGATGTGNTIYFGEGSWLTVV.